The 18 T cell receptor beta chains below all came from one sample that was sequenced in a study of regulatory dendritic cells for organ transplantation. Produced via immunoSEQ multiplex PCR; TCRdb's table is partial and in-frame only. The sample consists of under 25,000 clones, roughly 69% of them appearing once. The sequencing input was memory CD4+ T cells from blood. This sample's subset: CD45RO+ memory T cells. These receptors all come from a human donor in good health.

This clone was seen a handful of times. This chain joins TRBV15 and TRBJ1-5; no clear D. The V gene's germline CDR1 is LNHNV and CDR2 YYDKDF (reference sequence). V was pared by 3 bases and J by 1 base, with 10 bases between. CDR3 length equals 15 residues. The CDR3 bases are TGTGCCACCAGCAGGGGGAGGGAGAGCAATCAGCCCCAGCATTTT. Protein sequence: CATSRGRESNQPQHF.

CDR3: CASSLGGGQGVREQFF. The CDR3 region has the DNA TGTGCCAGCAGCTTAGGGGGGGGACAGGGGGTACGGGAGCAGTTCTTC. This chain connects TRBV5-5 to TRBJ2-1, with 11 bases matching TRBD1. The CDR3 runs 16 residues. Germline assignment: CDR1 SGHKS and CDR2 YYEKEE (reference sequence). Trimming took 2 bases from V and 10 from J; bases not matched to a gene: 11.

The rearrangement joins TRBV7-2 to TRBJ2-7; D uncertain. V lost 1 base and J lost 3, with 7 bases in between. Per the germline V gene, CDR1 is SGHTA and CDR2 is FQGNSA. This CDR3 is 13 amino acids long. The CDR3 sequence is CASSLGAHYEQYF. CDR3 nucleotide sequence: TGTGCCAGCAGCTTAGGGGCTCACTACGAGCAGTACTTC.

This rearrangement joins TRBV18 to TRBJ2-1; 10 nucleotides line up with TRBD1. CDR1 is KGHSH and CDR2 is LQKENI in the germline V gene. The length of the CDR3 is 16 residues. The J segment lost 5 bases and the V segment lost 2 bases, leaving 6 bases of the junction unmatched. As DNA, the CDR3 is TGTGCCAGCTCACCAGACAGGGGGCGTGGGGACAATGAGCAGTTCTTC. Protein product: CASSPDRGRGDNEQFF.

The V call is TRBV5-1, the J call TRBJ1-2; weak D call: TRBD1 (5 bases). The CDR3 consists of 13 residues. The V gene's germline CDR1 is SGHRS and CDR2 YFSETQ. Trimming took 5 bases from V and 8 from J, leaving 16 bases between them. The CDR3 here is CASSPGEGRGYTF. As DNA, the CDR3 is TGCGCCAGCAGTCCCGGGGAGGGGCGAGGCTACACCTTC.

The chain joins TRBV11-2 to TRBJ1-2; 9 bases match TRBD1. The junction had 8 bases not matched to a gene; V was cut back by 1 base and J by 8 bases. CDR1 is SGHAT, CDR2 FQNNGV, per germline. The CDR3 is made up of 15 amino acids. The CDR3 nucleotides are TGTGCCAGCAGCTTAGGGGTACAGGGGGCTGAAGGCTACACCTTC. This gives the protein CASSLGVQGAEGYTF.

This rearrangement joins TRBV6-6 to TRBJ1-1; 9 bases fit TRBD1. This CDR3 spans 14 amino acids. The germline CDR1 and CDR2 sequences are MNHNY and SVGAGI (reference sequence). The J segment lost 1 base and the V segment lost 5 bases, leaving 2 bases of the junction unmatched. The CDR3 sequence is CASSTGGANTEAFF. For the CDR3, the DNA is TGTGCCAGCAGTACAGGGGGCGCGAACACTGAAGCTTTCTTT.

The chain combines TRBV6-5 with TRBJ2-3; no clear D. Germline V gene sequence: CDR1 MNHEY, CDR2 SVGAGI. CDR3 length: 15 amino acids. Trimming stripped 5 bases from V and 2 bases from J, with 14 bases between. The CDR3 protein is CASSILPVATDTQYF. Written as DNA, the CDR3 is TGTGCCAGCAGTATCCTTCCGGTCGCCACAGATACGCAGTATTTT.

The rearrangement uses TRBV9 and TRBJ1-2, with 12 positions matching TRBD1. The CDR3 contains 18 residues. CDR1 and CDR2 from the germline V gene are SGDLS and YYNGEE. J gave up 2 bases and V 3 bases, and 11 bases lay outside the gene matches. CDR3: CASSAIPGQGAENYGYTF. The CDR3 DNA sequence: TGTGCCAGCAGCGCCATCCCGGGACAGGGGGCGGAGAACTATGGCTACACCTTC.

This clone was counted only a few times. V usage is TRBV29-1 and J usage is TRBJ1-1; the D gene is possibly TRBD1 (5 bases). The CDR3 length is 13 residues. Trimming removed 2 bases from V and 2 bases from J, with 9 bases in between. The germline V gene encodes CDR1 SQVTM and CDR2 ANQGSEA. This chain's CDR3 is CSVEWQGNTEAFF. CDR3 bases: TGCAGCGTTGAATGGCAGGGCAACACTGAAGCTTTCTTT.

This clone was observed a handful of times. The chain links TRBV6-1 to TRBJ2-7, with 9 positions matching TRBD2. This CDR3 is 14 amino acids long. With V trimmed by 6 bases and J by 5 bases, 8 bases remained unmatched. Germline CDR1 reads MNHNS; CDR2 reads SASEGT. The CDR3 sequence: CASRGTSFSNEQYF. The CDR3 nucleotides read TGTGCCAGCAGGGGGACTAGCTTTTCCAACGAGCAGTACTTC.

The J gene is TRBJ1-2, the V gene TRBV5-1; 8 nucleotides match TRBD1. Germline loops: CDR1 SGHRS, CDR2 YFSETQ. The CDR3 is 14 amino acids. V was clipped by 5 bases and J by 14 bases; unmatched bases: 17. The DNA of the CDR3 is TGCGCCAGCAGACCGGAATCACAGGGGGAACTCTGGACCTTC. Its protein product is CASRPESQGELWTF.

The chain has TRBV7-3 and TRBJ1-1; no firm D call. This CDR3 has 15 amino acids. Trimming stripped 3 bases from V and 3 bases from J, with 14 bases between. Germline loops: CDR1 SGHTA, CDR2 FQGTGA. DNA for the CDR3: TGTGCCAGCAGCTTCCAAGAATTATCGGACACTGAAGCTTTCTTT. This encodes CASSFQELSDTEAFF. The full variable domain, completed using reference TRBV7-3 and TRBJ1-1, is GAGVSQTPSNKVTEKGKYVELRCDPISGHTALYWYRQSLGQGPEFLIYFQGTGAADDSGLPNDRFFAVRPEGSVSTLKIQRTERGDSAVYLCASSFQELSDTEAFFGQGTRLTVV.

The CDR3 is CASSQGTGGMAKNIQYF. The CDR3 DNA follows: TGCGCCAGCAGCCAAGGGACAGGGGGCATGGCCAAAAACATTCAGTACTTC. The chain recombines TRBV4-1 with TRBJ2-4; 11 bases match TRBD1. Germline lookup yields CDR1 MGHRA and CDR2 YSYEKL. V shed 1 base and J 1 base; nucleotides not matched to a gene: 3. The CDR3 length is 17 residues.

This chain connects TRBV2 to TRBJ1-6; D gene unclear. Germline CDR1 reads SNHLY; CDR2 reads FYNNEI. Trimming removed 8 bases at V and 7 bases at J, with 18 bases between. This CDR3 region has 15 residues. The CDR3 protein is CASSRRAPLNSPLHF. The CDR3 DNA follows: TGTGCCAGCTCGAGGAGGGCGCCGCTAAATTCACCCCTCCACTTT.

This clone was counted a few times. The chain recombines TRBV2 with TRBJ2-4; possibly TRBD2 for D (7 bases). The germline V gene encodes CDR1 SNHLY and CDR2 FYNNEI. V lost 4 bases and J lost 5, with 15 bases in between. The CDR3 is 15 residues long. This chain's CDR3 is CASSGRGGYENIQYF. The CDR3 bases are TGTGCCAGCAGTGGGCGCGGGGGCTATGAAAACATTCAGTACTTC.

This chain joins TRBV5-6 and TRBJ2-2; tentative D call: TRBD1 (5 bases). With 0 bases removed from V and 1 base from J, the gap between germline ends came to 7 bases. Germline V gene data show CDR1 as SGHDT and CDR2 as YYEEEE. The CDR3 has 15 amino acids. DNA for the CDR3: TGTGCCAGCAGCTTGGTCGACAGGAACACCGGGGAGCTGTTTTTT. The encoded protein is CASSLVDRNTGELFF.

The rearrangement links TRBV7-2 to TRBJ2-1; 7 positions agree with TRBD1. CDR3 length: 15 amino acids. Looked up from germline, CDR1 is SGHTA and CDR2 is FQGNSA. After removal of 5 bases from V and 3 bases from J, the junction contained 7 bases not matched to a gene. For the CDR3, the DNA is TGTGCCAGCAGCCCACACGGGACAGTCTACAATGAGCAGTTCTTC. Translating gives CASSPHGTVYNEQFF. The entire variable domain, with the rest obtained from reference TRBV7-2 and TRBJ2-1, is as follows: GAGVSQSPSNKVTEKGKDVELRCDPISGHTALYWYRQSLGQGLEFLIYFQGNSAPDKSGLPSDRFSAERTGGSVSTLTIQRTQQEDSAVYLCASSPHGTVYNEQFFGPGTRLTVL.